The T cell receptor (beta chain) described here comes from a study of blood T cells in healthy people across ages. A J-beta primer mix and a sample-barcoded 5' primer were used in a second PCR of about 6 to 12 cycles. TCRdb reprocessed the 5' RACE reads with MiXCR, giving one entry per CDR3 protein. The sample lists about 1,000,000 distinct CDR3 sequences, 40% to 45% occurring once. The length of the CDR3 is 14 residues. Germline CDR1 and CDR2: DFQATT and SNEGSKA (reference sequence). The ends were cut back, 0 bases at V and 5 bases at J, with 14 bases in the middle. This TCR derives from a woman in her sixties or seventies in good health. The chain combines TRBV20-1 with TRBJ2-7; a weak D match, TRBD1 (5 bases). Sequenced input: blood. The CDR3 here is CSARDPRVANEQYF. As DNA, the CDR3 is TGCAGTGCTAGAGATCCCAGGGTAGCCAACGAGCAGTACTTC.